This TCR beta chain was obtained from a study of shared clonotypes between healthy human individuals. Study-level points and caveats: Clonotypes that were shared across a handful of donors made up about 4.5% of naive CD4 clonotypes.

Sequencing was at deep level. Researchers divided each subset's genomic DNA evenly across several immunoSEQ plates. Libraries were prepared by immunoSEQ multiplex PCR; TCRdb keeps only in-frame clonotypes and omits some of them. Counted here are about 2.2 million clones, 85% to 95% occurring once; the ten biggest clones make up around 1.7%. Of note for this clone: Antigen unknown.

Terminally differentiated effector memory CD45RA+ cells were excluded from the naive CD8 cells, which were CD45RO-negative and positively selected for CCR7. Source material: naive CD8+ T cells from PBMCs. The TCR sequence derives from a man in his late teens or twenties in good health. Some clones in this sample may be carry-over from other donors' samples.

The CDR3 region is CASSKQGESSYEQYF. CDR3 nucleotides: TGTGCCAGCAGCAAACAGGGGGAAAGCTCCTACGAGCAGTACTTC. The chain couples TRBV21-1 to TRBJ2-7; the table calls TRBD1, which could not be checked here. TRBV21-1 is a recognized pseudogene. This CDR3 comprises 15 residues.